The rows below give T cell receptor beta chains drawn from one sample of a study of long-term antiretroviral therapy in people with HIV. Assay: immunoSEQ multiplex PCR; the TCRdb copy retains only in-frame clones and omits some. The sample yields around 20,000 clones, around three quarters seen once. This specimen was unsorted PBMCs, taken 2.9 years after starting antiretroviral therapy. These receptors were collected from a woman in her thirties with HIV. Both conserved end residues are part of each CDR3. The order of the fields is CDR3 protein, J gene, V gene.

CDR3 protein: CASSFGGSYNSPLHF; J gene: TRBJ1-6; V gene: TRBV7-2
CDR3 protein: CASSSRGRIFYGYTF; J gene: TRBJ1-2; V gene: TRBV19
CDR3 protein: CASSLGESWVGSPSNTGELFF; J gene: TRBJ2-2; V gene: TRBV28
CDR3 protein: CASRWDRYNSPLHF; J gene: TRBJ1-6; V gene: TRBV2
CDR3 protein: CASTETANTEAFF; J gene: TRBJ1-1; V gene: TRBV2
CDR3 protein: CASSLVQTTGELFF; J gene: TRBJ2-2; V gene: TRBV7-9
CDR3 protein: CASSERGHPISEQYF; J gene: TRBJ2-7; V gene: TRBV6-1
CDR3 protein: CASSLVGRGYTF; J gene: TRBJ1-2; V gene: TRBV7-2
CDR3 protein: CASSLSHRQNTEAFF; J gene: TRBJ1-1; V gene: TRBV7-8
CDR3 protein: CASSGGTDLAKNIQYF; J gene: TRBJ2-4; V gene: TRBV9
CDR3 protein: CSVSNQGYTGELFF; J gene: TRBJ2-2; V gene: TRBV29-1
CDR3 protein: CAWSLFIGVAETQYF; J gene: TRBJ2-5; V gene: TRBV30
CDR3 protein: CASSLLYPGQIESGYTF; J gene: TRBJ1-2; V gene: TRBV7-9
CDR3 protein: CASSAGLLEETQYF; J gene: TRBJ2-5; V gene: TRBV9
CDR3 protein: CASSLLAGGSYNEQFF; J gene: TRBJ2-1; V gene: TRBV7-8
CDR3 protein: CASSTTSGADTQYF; J gene: TRBJ2-3; V gene: TRBV28
CDR3 protein: CASSDWDSPNSPLHF; J gene: TRBJ1-6; V gene: TRBV25-1
CDR3 protein: CASSPGGGETQYF; J gene: TRBJ2-5; V gene: TRBV7-7
CDR3 protein: CASSLVRGKHTEAFF; J gene: TRBJ1-1; V gene: TRBV11-2
CDR3 protein: CASSLVGANSPLHF; J gene: TRBJ1-6; V gene: TRBV11-2
CDR3 protein: CASSVGEGPYGYTF; J gene: TRBJ1-2; V gene: TRBV9
CDR3 protein: CAALPSISPGELFF; J gene: TRBJ2-2; V gene: TRBV10-3
CDR3 protein: CASLGQGGTEAFF; J gene: TRBJ1-1; V gene: TRBV27
CDR3 protein: CASSLGLAGGPQYF; J gene: TRBJ2-3; V gene: TRBV5-1
CDR3 protein: CAISYARGETQYF; J gene: TRBJ2-5; V gene: TRBV10-3
CDR3 protein: CASSKWGRETQYF; J gene: TRBJ2-5; V gene: TRBV7-3